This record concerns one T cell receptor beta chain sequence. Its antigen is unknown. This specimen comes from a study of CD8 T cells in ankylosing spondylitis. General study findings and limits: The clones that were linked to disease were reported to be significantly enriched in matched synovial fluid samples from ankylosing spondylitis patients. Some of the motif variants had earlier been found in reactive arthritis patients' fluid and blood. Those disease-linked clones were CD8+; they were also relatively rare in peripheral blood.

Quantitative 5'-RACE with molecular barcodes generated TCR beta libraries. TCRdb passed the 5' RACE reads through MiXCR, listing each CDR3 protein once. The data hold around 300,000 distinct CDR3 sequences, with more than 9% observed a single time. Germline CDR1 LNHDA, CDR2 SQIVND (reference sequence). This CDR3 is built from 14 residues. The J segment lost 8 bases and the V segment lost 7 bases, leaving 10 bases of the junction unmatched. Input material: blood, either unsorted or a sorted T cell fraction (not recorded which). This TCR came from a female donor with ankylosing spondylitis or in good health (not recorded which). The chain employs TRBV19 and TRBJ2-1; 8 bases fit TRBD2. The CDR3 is CASKVRGGLYEQFF. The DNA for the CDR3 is TGTGCCAGTAAAGTTCGGGGGGGCCTCTATGAGCAGTTCTTC.